The 20 T cell receptor beta chains given below trace back to one sample, sequenced in a study of CD8+ T cells in alopecia areata. As the sequencing template, cDNA was produced by extracting RNA and reverse transcribing it. Some clones are missing from TCRdb's copy, which holds only in-frame ones; the method was immunoSEQ multiplex PCR. Of roughly 100,000 clones listed, 55% were seen once; the top ten hold more than 8%. Sequencing was carried out using CD4+ T cells sorted from blood. These receptors all come from a human donor in good health.

The chain has TRBV5-1 and TRBJ2-6, with D possibly being TRBD2 (5 bases). The CDR3 is 16 residues long. CDR1 SGHRS and CDR2 YFSETQ come from the germline V gene. V was cut by 0 bases and J by 2 bases, with 9 bases left in between. CDR3 region: CASSLVSGTGANVLTF. As DNA, the CDR3 is TGCGCCAGCAGCTTGGTGTCCGGGACTGGGGCCAACGTCCTGACTTTC.

The chain uses TRBV30 and TRBJ2-7; TRBD1 matches 9 bases. Germline CDR1 GTSNPN, CDR2 SVGIG (reference sequence). This CDR3 contains 14 residues. V gave up 5 bases and J gave up 10 bases; unmatched junction bases: 15. The CDR3 DNA reads as TGTGCCTGGTCCCAGGGGACAGGGCCCCTCGGCCAGTACTTC. This sequence encodes CAWSQGTGPLGQYF.

The table lists this clone with a few counts. V is TRBV2 and J is TRBJ2-2, with D perhaps matching TRBD1 (5 bases). In germline, CDR1 is SNHLY, CDR2 FYNNEI. This CDR3 is built from 13 residues. Trimming took off 6 bases at V and 5 bases at J, with 10 bases between the two ends. CDR3 coding DNA: TGTGCCAGCAGGACAGAAAATACCGGGGAGCTGTTTTTT. This gives the protein CASRTENTGELFF. Filled out from reference TRBV2 and TRBJ2-2, the complete variable domain reads EPEVTQTPSHQVTQMGQEVILRCVPISNHLYFYWYRQILGQKVEFLVSFYNNEISEKSEIFDDQFSVERPDGSNFTLKIRSTKLEDSAMYFCASRTENTGELFFGEGSRLTVL.

This chain uses TRBV4-2 with TRBJ2-5; D may match TRBD1 or TRBD2 (6 bases each). This CDR3 spans 15 amino acids. Trimming pared 8 bases from V and 1 base from J, leaving 17 bases between. The germline V gene encodes CDR1 LGHNA and CDR2 YNFKEQ. CDR3 nucleotides: TGTGCCAGCTCCCTTTCGGGGGCCTTCCAAGAGACCCAGTACTTC. It specifies CASSLSGAFQETQYF.

J is TRBJ1-1 and V is TRBV6-5; 10 positions match TRBD1. V lost 6 bases, J lost 5 bases, and 6 bases stayed unmatched. Germline V lookup: CDR1 MNHEY, CDR2 SVGAGI. The CDR3 has 14 amino acids. Here the CDR3 DNA reads TGTGCCAGCAGCAAACGGGACAGGGGAACTGAAGCTTTCTTT. Protein product: CASSKRDRGTEAFF.

The chain carries TRBV14 and TRBJ1-6, with D unclear. This CDR3 region has 15 residues. CDR1 and CDR2 (germline): SGHDN, FVKESK. V lost 0 bases and J lost 8, with 11 bases in between. CDR3 region: CASSQDLTVYSPLHF. The CDR3 DNA sequence: TGTGCCAGCAGCCAAGATCTAACAGTCTATTCACCCCTCCACTTT.

The gene calls are TRBV12-5 and TRBJ2-1; TRBD2 agrees at 13 bases. Germline V lookup: CDR1 LGHNT, CDR2 FRNRAP. This CDR3 has 17 amino acids. With 1 base clipped from V and 2 bases from J, the junction kept 2 bases outside the gene matches. The CDR3 coding sequence is TGTGCTAGTGGTTTGGGACTAGCGGGGGGACCCTACAATGAGCAGTTCTTC. Translated, it gives CASGLGLAGGPYNEQFF.

Only a few counts were recorded for this clone. This chain connects TRBV10-3 to TRBJ2-5; D is perhaps TRBD1 (5 bases). V lost 3 bases and J lost 2, with 7 bases in between. Germline-derived CDR1 and CDR2 are ENHRY and SYGVKD. The CDR3 covers 13 residues. The CDR3 DNA follows: TGTGCCATCAGTGACAGGGTTCAAGAGACCCAGTACTTC. Protein sequence: CAISDRVQETQYF.

Turning to this clone: One end of the junction fails to match germline, which may point to a read error. V is TRBV18 and J is TRBJ1-6; the match to TRBD1 covers 9 bases. Germline CDR1 KGHSH, CDR2 LQKENI. CDR3 length: 16 residues. In DNA form, the CDR3 reads TGTGCCAGCTCACCGCCGGACAGGGGTTATACTTCACCCCTCCACTTT. Translated: CASSPPDRGYTSPLHF.

The rearrangement links TRBV29-1 to TRBJ2-1, with D perhaps matching TRBD1 or TRBD2 (5 bases each). The CDR3 runs to 10 residues. The V end was cut by 8 bases, the J end by 10 bases, with 12 bases between. CDR1 and CDR2 from the germline V gene are SQVTM and ANQGSEA. CDR3 protein: CSLRDAEQFF. CDR3 bases: TGCAGCCTCCGGGACGCGGAGCAGTTCTTC.

This chain connects TRBV5-1 to TRBJ1-1; TRBD1 is a possible D gene (5 bases). Germline V gene lookup returns CDR1 SGHRS and CDR2 YFSETQ. V lost 4 bases, J lost 1 base, and 11 bases lay in between. This CDR3 is built from 14 residues. The DNA of the CDR3 is TGCGCCAGCAGCGAACAGGCCTCGAACACTGAAGCTTTCTTT. Protein: CASSEQASNTEAFF.

V is TRBV7-3 and J is TRBJ2-7, with D uncertain. Between the trimmed V and J ends, which lost 5 bases and 2 bases, there was a span of 13 bases. CDR1 is SGHTA and CDR2 is FQGTGA in the germline V gene. The CDR3 spans 14 residues. CDR3 DNA sequence: TGTGCCAGCAGCCAATCGGACGGTACCTACGAGCAGTACTTC. This gives the protein CASSQSDGTYEQYF.

The chain joins TRBV27 to TRBJ1-1; D is unclear. This CDR3 has 15 amino acids. CDR1 is MNHEY and CDR2 is SMNVEV in the germline V gene (reference sequence). Trimming pared 6 bases from V and 5 bases from J, leaving 19 bases between. This chain's CDR3 is CASRRVAAVGTEAFF. CDR3 coding DNA: TGTGCCAGCAGGCGCGTGGCGGCCGTGGGGACTGAAGCTTTCTTT.

Only one count was recorded for this clone. CDR3 sequence reads: CSVEGGTRDGYTF. CDR3 bases: TGCAGCGTTGAAGGGGGCACGAGGGACGGCTACACCTTC. The chain is built from TRBV29-1 and TRBJ1-2, with a tentative D call TRBD1 (5 bases). Trimming pared 1 base from V and 8 bases from J, leaving 14 bases between. This CDR3 comprises 13 residues. Germline V lookup: CDR1 SQVTM, CDR2 ANQGSEA.

The chain combines TRBV20-1 with TRBJ1-2, with D hard to call. This CDR3 is built from 9 residues. Germline CDR1 and CDR2: DFQATT and SNEGSKA (reference sequence). V was shortened by 0 bases and J by 14 bases, with 7 bases between the two germline ends. CDR3 region: CSARDTATF. DNA for the CDR3: TGCAGTGCTAGAGATACGGCTACCTTC.

The chain couples TRBV7-2 to TRBJ2-3, with 8 bases lining up with TRBD2. The CDR3 runs 17 residues. V shed 5 bases and J 0 bases; nucleotides not matched to a gene: 10. The germline V gene encodes CDR1 SGHTA and CDR2 FQGNSA. The CDR3 DNA reads TGTGCCAGCAGCCCCCGCGGCGCGGGGGGAAGCACAGATACGCAGTATTTT. Its translation is CASSPRGAGGSTDTQYF.

This clone was detected a few times. CDR3 residues: CASSPEGGYGYTF. CDR3 in DNA: TGTGCCAGCTCACCTGAAGGGGGCTATGGCTACACCTTC. The V call is TRBV18, the J call TRBJ1-2, with a weak D call TRBD1 (6 bases). V was shortened by 3 bases and J by 4 bases, with 9 bases between the two germline ends. CDR3 length equals 13 residues. Germline lookup yields CDR1 KGHSH and CDR2 LQKENI.

This clone was seen only a few times. The chain is built from TRBV23-1 and TRBJ2-1, with 11 bases identical to TRBD2. TRBV23-1 is recorded as an ORF, its role being uncertain. V lost 3 bases, J lost 3 bases, and 10 bases stayed unmatched. The CDR3 sequence is 18 residues long. The CDR3 loop reads CASSHQTTTSGDYNEQFF. In DNA, the CDR3 is TGCGCCAGCAGTCACCAAACGACGACTAGCGGGGACTACAATGAGCAGTTCTTC.

The chain couples TRBV30 to TRBJ2-3, with a weak D call TRBD2 (6 bases). From germline, CDR1 is GTSNPN and CDR2 SVGIG (reference sequence). This CDR3 has 15 residues. V was pared by 2 bases and J by 1 base, with 13 bases between. CDR3 nucleotide sequence: TGTGCCTGGAGTACCGACTCGGGGGGCACAGATACGCAGTATTTT. Its protein product is CAWSTDSGGTDTQYF.

The genes are TRBV5-1 and TRBJ2-5; perhaps D is TRBD1 or TRBD2 (5 bases each). The CDR3 contains 15 residues. Trimming left V 4 bases short and J 2 bases short, with 15 bases between. Per germline, CDR1 SGHRS and CDR2 YFSETQ. The CDR3: CASSPLGDQQETQYF. The CDR3 bases are TGCGCCAGCAGCCCACTAGGGGACCAACAAGAGACCCAGTACTTC.